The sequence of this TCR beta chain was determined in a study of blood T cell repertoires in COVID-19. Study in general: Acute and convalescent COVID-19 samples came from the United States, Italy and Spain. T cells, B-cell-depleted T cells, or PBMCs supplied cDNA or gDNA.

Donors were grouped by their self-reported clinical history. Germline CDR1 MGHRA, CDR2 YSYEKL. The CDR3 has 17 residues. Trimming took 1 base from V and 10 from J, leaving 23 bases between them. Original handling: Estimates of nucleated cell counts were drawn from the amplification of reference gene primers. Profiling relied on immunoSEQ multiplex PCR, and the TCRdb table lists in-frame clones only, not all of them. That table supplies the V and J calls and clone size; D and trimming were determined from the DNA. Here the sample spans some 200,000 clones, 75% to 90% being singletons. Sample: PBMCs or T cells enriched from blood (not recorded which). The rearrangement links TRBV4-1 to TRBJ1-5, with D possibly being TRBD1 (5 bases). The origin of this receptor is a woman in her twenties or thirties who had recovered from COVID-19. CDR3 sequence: CASSQGSGRGVSGPQHF. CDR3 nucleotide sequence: TGCGCCAGCAGCCAAGGGTCAGGGAGAGGGGTTAGCGGACCCCAGCATTTT.